Shown below are 30 T cell receptor beta chains from a single sample sequenced in a study of OX40 agonist ivuxolimab in advanced cancers. Clones were sequenced by immunoSEQ multiplex PCR, and TCRdb holds only the in-frame ones, with some missing. The top ten hold 0.25% to 0.35% of the sample, which has tens of thousands of clones, about 93% seen once. This specimen was CD4+ or CD8+ T cells sorted from blood, taken in a trial of the OX40 agonist ivuxolimab. These receptors were taken from an adult with an advanced solid tumor such as melanoma, head and neck, liver or kidney cancer.

CDR3 sequence reads: CASSWSAEAYEETQYF. CDR3 coding DNA: TGTGCCAGCAGTTGGTCGGCAGAAGCTTACGAAGAGACCCAGTACTTC. V usage is TRBV6-6 and J usage is TRBJ2-5; D not resolved. V was clipped by 4 bases and J by 3 bases, with 18 bases between them. Germline V gene lookup returns CDR1 MNHNY and CDR2 SVGAGI (reference sequence). The CDR3 contains 16 residues.

This clone was recorded only once. The J gene is TRBJ2-1, the V gene TRBV5-1; the match to TRBD2 covers 13 bases. The ends lost 3 bases at V and 5 bases at J; junction bases unmatched: 5. The CDR3 runs to 16 residues. CDR1 and CDR2 from the germline V gene are SGHRS and YFSETQ. CDR3 in amino acids: CASSSKTSGRHNEQFF. CDR3 in DNA: TGCGCCAGCAGCTCGAAGACTAGCGGGAGGCACAATGAGCAGTTCTTC.

CDR3 amino acids: CASSPTGAISYEQYF. The CDR3 DNA reads as TGTGCCAGCAGTCCTACAGGGGCCATCTCCTACGAGCAGTACTTC. The chain employs TRBV28 and TRBJ2-7, with 7 bases that match TRBD1. Germline CDR1 and CDR2: MDHEN and SYDVKM. J gave up 0 bases and V 5 bases, and 7 bases lay outside the gene matches. This CDR3 has 15 amino acids. Based on the CDR3 plus reference TRBV28 and TRBJ2-7, the full variable domain is DVKVTQSSRYLVKRTGEKVFLECVQDMDHENMFWYRQDPGLGLRLIYFSYDVKMKEKGDIPEGYSVSREKKERFSLILESASTNQTSMYLCASSPTGAISYEQYFGPGTRLTVT.

The chain carries TRBV5-1 and TRBJ2-1; D is unresolved. V gave up 0 bases and J gave up 7 bases, with 11 bases separating them. This CDR3 is built from 14 residues. Germline CDR1 SGHRS, CDR2 YFSETQ. CDR3 in DNA: TGCGCCAGCAGCTTGGCCTCGGTTGGAAATGAGCAGTTCTTC. Translating gives CASSLASVGNEQFF. Full variable domain (rest looked up from reference TRBV5-1 and TRBJ2-1): KAGVTQTPRYLIKTRGQQVTLSCSPISGHRSVSWYQQTPGQGLQFLFEYFSETQRNKGNFPGRFSGRQFSNSRSEMNVSTLELGDSALYLCASSLASVGNEQFFGPGTRLTVL.

The chain couples TRBV7-9 to TRBJ2-1, with D uncertain. The germline gives CDR1 SEHNR, CDR2 FQNEAQ (reference sequence). V lost 1 base to trimming and J lost 9 bases, with 16 bases between them. The CDR3 totals 15 residues. The CDR3 reads CASSLVSSPDAEQFF. DNA of the CDR3: TGTGCCAGCAGCTTAGTATCGAGCCCGGATGCTGAGCAGTTCTTC.

The chain has TRBV5-1 and TRBJ1-1, with D perhaps matching TRBD1 (6 bases). The ends were cut back, 8 bases at V and 4 bases at J, with 18 bases in the middle. CDR3 length equals 14 residues. Germline CDR1 reads SGHRS; CDR2 reads YFSETQ. The CDR3 DNA reads as TGCGCCAGTGTACTGGACAGTGGACTCACTGAAGCTTTCTTT. This sequence encodes CASVLDSGLTEAFF.

The rearrangement links TRBV11-2 to TRBJ1-1; TRBD1 matches 9 bases. The CDR3 has 15 amino acids. Germline-derived CDR1 and CDR2 are SGHAT and FQNNGV. The V segment lost 5 bases and the J segment 5 bases; nucleotides outside the gene matches: 9. The CDR3 is CASSPETGGWTEAFF. CDR3 sequence (DNA): TGTGCCAGCAGCCCGGAAACAGGGGGCTGGACTGAAGCTTTCTTT.

The V and J genes are TRBV7-9 and TRBJ2-7, with TRBD1 matching 9 bases. Germline trimming cut 5 bases from V and 4 bases from J; bases unmatched to any gene: 6. The CDR3 sequence is 14 residues long. Germline CDR1 is SEHNR and CDR2 is FQNEAQ (reference sequence). The CDR3, as DNA: TGTGCCAGCAGCGCGACAGGGGGTAGTTACGAGCAGTACTTC. It yields the protein CASSATGGSYEQYF.

V and J are TRBV7-2 and TRBJ2-1, with D perhaps given as TRBD1 or TRBD2 (5 bases each). Germline-derived CDR1 and CDR2 are SGHTA and FQGNSA. The V end lost 6 bases, the J end lost 4 bases, and 16 bases lay between the germline ends. The CDR3 is 15 residues long. CDR3 bases: TGTGCCAGCAGTGACCAGGGAGTAACTTACAATGAGCAGTTCTTC. Its protein is CASSDQGVTYNEQFF.

This clone was observed a single time. The chain carries TRBV5-1 and TRBJ2-5, with 7 bases aligning to TRBD2. V lost 0 bases and J lost 5; bases outside the gene matches: 10. Germline V gene data show CDR1 as SGHRS and CDR2 as YFSETQ. CDR3 size: 16 residues. CDR3 nucleotides: TGCGCCAGCAGCTTGGTTGGAGGGAGGGCCGATGAGACCCAGTACTTC. Residues: CASSLVGGRADETQYF. The complete variable domain, with remaining parts taken from reference TRBV5-1 and TRBJ2-5, reads KAGVTQTPRYLIKTRGQQVTLSCSPISGHRSVSWYQQTPGQGLQFLFEYFSETQRNKGNFPGRFSGRQFSNSRSEMNVSTLELGDSALYLCASSLVGGRADETQYFGPGTRLLVL.

The CDR3 DNA reads TGTGCCAGCAGCCCAATGAGACAGAGCTCCACAGATACGCAGTATTTT. This codes for CASSPMRQSSTDTQYF. The V and J genes are TRBV7-6 and TRBJ2-3, with TRBD1 as a possible D gene (5 bases). The V end was cut by 5 bases, the J end by 2 bases, with 17 bases between. The V gene's germline CDR1 is SGHVS and CDR2 FNYEAQ. CDR3 length: 16 amino acids.

The chain combines TRBV5-1 with TRBJ2-2, with D perhaps matching TRBD2 (5 bases). Germline values: CDR1 SGHRS, CDR2 YFSETQ. The germline V and J ends were trimmed by 0 bases and 5 bases, with 11 bases remaining between them. The CDR3 covers 15 residues. The CDR3 loop is CASSLGAGQTGELFF. CDR3 DNA: TGCGCCAGCAGCTTGGGCGCGGGCCAGACCGGGGAGCTGTTTTTT.

This clone has just one count. CDR3 in DNA: TGTGCCAGCAGCTTTAATGAGCAGTTCTTC. This encodes CASSFNEQFF. The rearrangement joins TRBV7-2 to TRBJ2-1; D is uncertain. Trimming left V 3 bases short and J 7 bases short, with 1 base between. The CDR3 spans 10 residues. Germline assignment: CDR1 SGHTA and CDR2 FQGNSA.

The chain uses TRBV7-2 and TRBJ2-1, with 10 bases lining up with TRBD1. Germline CDR1 SGHTA, CDR2 FQGNSA. Trimming cost V 5 bases and J 3 bases; bases outside gene matches: 1. The CDR3 has 14 amino acids. Here the CDR3 reads CASSRDRGYNEQFF. The CDR3 DNA follows: TGTGCCAGCAGCCGGGACAGGGGCTACAATGAGCAGTTCTTC.

V and J are TRBV6-1 and TRBJ1-5; 7 nucleotides align to TRBD1. Germline V CDR1 and CDR2: MNHNS, SASEGT. This CDR3 is built from 14 residues. J gave up 4 bases and V 6 bases, and 6 bases lay outside the gene matches. CDR3 sequence (DNA): TGTGCCAGCAGACCGGGACAGTCAAATCAGCCCCAGCATTTT. Translating it yields CASRPGQSNQPQHF.

The chain employs TRBV28 and TRBJ1-1; a possible D gene is TRBD1 (6 bases). The CDR3 extends over 14 amino acids. Germline V CDR1 and CDR2: MDHEN, SYDVKM. The ends were cut back, 5 bases at V and 8 bases at J, with 18 bases in the middle. The CDR3 spells CASSPRGGIREAFF. The CDR3 DNA reads TGTGCCAGCAGTCCAAGGGGGGGAATTAGAGAAGCTTTCTTT.

V is TRBV7-9 and J is TRBJ2-6; D not certain. Looked up from germline, CDR1 is SEHNR and CDR2 is FQNEAQ (reference sequence). V lost 1 base and J lost 0, with 4 bases in between. CDR3 length: 15 residues. The CDR3 here is CASSLDSSGANVLTF. CDR3 in DNA: TGTGCCAGCAGCTTAGACAGCTCTGGGGCCAACGTCCTGACTTTC.

The chain combines TRBV7-2 with TRBJ1-3, with 7 positions matching TRBD1. V lost 3 bases and J lost 1; bases outside the gene matches: 3. The CDR3 consists of 15 residues. CDR1 and CDR2 from the germline V gene are SGHTA and FQGNSA. The CDR3 here is CASSFYRGSGNTIYF. The CDR3, as DNA: TGTGCCAGCAGCTTTTACAGGGGATCTGGAAACACCATATATTTT.

The count of this clone is one. The CDR3 spells CASSWDRAGYTF. In DNA form, the CDR3 reads TGTGCCAGCAGCTGGGACAGGGCTGGCTACACCTTC. The chain carries TRBV7-2 and TRBJ1-2; 9 positions match TRBD1. Germline values: CDR1 SGHTA, CDR2 FQGNSA. J gave up 7 bases and V 4 bases, and 1 base lay outside the gene matches. The CDR3 covers 12 residues.

The chain couples TRBV28 to TRBJ2-7; 7 positions agree with TRBD1. CDR3 length equals 13 residues. V was clipped by 4 bases and J by 5 bases; unmatched bases: 5. Germline assignment: CDR1 MDHEN and CDR2 SYDVKM. CDR3 amino acids: CASSSGQEHEQYF. The CDR3 DNA follows: TGTGCCAGCAGTTCCGGACAGGAACACGAGCAGTACTTC.

The CDR3 DNA follows: TGTGCCAGCAGCGGAATGGACACCAACAGCCCCTATGGCTACACCTTC. Protein sequence: CASSGMDTNSPYGYTF. V and J are TRBV7-8 and TRBJ1-2; perhaps TRBD1 as D (5 bases). CDR3 length: 16 residues. The germline V gene has CDR1 SGHVS and CDR2 FQNEAQ. With 5 bases removed from V and 4 bases from J, the gap between germline ends came to 20 bases.

The V call is TRBV6-4, the J call TRBJ1-2, with 7 bases that match TRBD1. V shed 0 bases and J 4 bases; nucleotides not matched to a gene: 5. The germline gives CDR1 MRHNA, CDR2 SNTAGT. The CDR3 is 15 amino acids. In nucleotides, the CDR3 is TGTGCCAGCAGTGACTCTGACAGGGCCGTCTATGGCTACACCTTC. As protein: CASSDSDRAVYGYTF.

The chain links TRBV4-2 to TRBJ2-7; 7 bases are shared with TRBD2. The CDR3 is 14 amino acids. With 5 bases clipped from V and 7 bases from J, the junction kept 11 bases outside the gene matches. Germline V CDR1 and CDR2: LGHNA, YNFKEQ. The CDR3 here is CASSLEGGMREQYF. The CDR3 nucleotides are TGTGCCAGCAGCTTGGAGGGAGGGATGAGGGAGCAGTACTTC.

The CDR3 nucleotides are TGCAGCGTCAGCGGGGGCTCGAACACTGAAGCTTTCTTT. Translated: CSVSGGSNTEAFF. The rearrangement joins TRBV29-1 to TRBJ1-1, with D possibly being TRBD1 (6 bases). Trimming took off 6 bases at V and 1 base at J, with 12 bases between the two ends. The CDR3 spans 13 residues. Germline CDR1 and CDR2: SQVTM and ANQGSEA. The entire variable domain, with the rest obtained from reference TRBV29-1 and TRBJ1-1, is as follows: SAVISQKPSRDICQRGTSLTIQCQVDSQVTMMFWYRQQPGQSLTLIATANQGSEATYESGFVIDKFPISRPNLTFSTLTVSNMSPEDSSIYLCSVSGGSNTEAFFGQGTRLTVV.

The chain uses TRBV2 and TRBJ2-1; 11 nucleotides match TRBD2. After removal of 5 bases from V and 9 bases from J, the junction contained 9 bases not matched to a gene. Looked up from germline, CDR1 is SNHLY and CDR2 is FYNNEI. The CDR3 sequence is 15 residues long. The CDR3 sequence: CASSPTSGRESEQFF. The CDR3 region has the DNA TGTGCCAGCAGTCCCACTAGCGGGAGAGAGAGTGAGCAGTTCTTC.

The V and J genes are TRBV12-5 and TRBJ2-2, with D perhaps TRBD1 (7 bases). This CDR3 is 16 amino acids long. V shed 10 bases and J shed 1 base, with 19 bases lying between them. Looked up from germline, CDR1 is LGHNT and CDR2 is FRNRAP. CDR3 loop: CATRLGGQQNTGELFF. Here the CDR3 DNA reads TGTGCTACCCGGTTGGGGGGACAGCAGAACACCGGGGAGCTGTTTTTT.

The chain uses TRBV27 and TRBJ1-1, with TRBD1 as a possible D gene (5 bases). Trimming took 1 base from V and 4 from J, leaving 13 bases between them. CDR1 and CDR2 (germline): MNHEY, SMNVEV (reference sequence). The CDR3 consists of 15 residues. The CDR3 region is CASSLFPGLGTEAFF. The CDR3 DNA reads TGTGCCAGCAGTTTATTTCCAGGGTTGGGCACTGAAGCTTTCTTT.

This clone appeared a single time. This sequence joins TRBV10-3 and TRBJ2-2; 13 bases are shared with TRBD2. The CDR3 is 16 residues long. The V gene's germline CDR1 is ENHRY and CDR2 SYGVKD. The V gene end was trimmed by 6 bases and the J gene end by 5 bases; junction bases not matched to a gene: 6. The CDR3: CAIRFGLAGDTGELFF. CDR3 DNA: TGTGCCATCAGATTCGGACTAGCGGGAGATACCGGGGAGCTGTTTTTT.

The V call is TRBV5-1, the J call TRBJ2-1, with 14 bases aligning to TRBD2. The CDR3 has 16 residues. Germline loops: CDR1 SGHRS, CDR2 YFSETQ. V shed 0 bases and J 8 bases; nucleotides not matched to a gene: 4. The DNA of the CDR3 is TGCGCCAGCAGCTTGGGACTAGCGGGAGGGCCGGATGAGCAGTTCTTC. Protein product: CASSLGLAGGPDEQFF. Together with reference TRBV5-1 and TRBJ2-1, the CDR3 gives the full variable domain: KAGVTQTPRYLIKTRGQQVTLSCSPISGHRSVSWYQQTPGQGLQFLFEYFSETQRNKGNFPGRFSGRQFSNSRSEMNVSTLELGDSALYLCASSLGLAGGPDEQFFGPGTRLTVL.

V usage is TRBV15 and J usage is TRBJ2-1; D is perhaps TRBD1 (6 bases). Germline loops: CDR1 LNHNV, CDR2 YYDKDF (reference sequence). The CDR3 contains 16 residues. V was shortened by 2 bases and J by 4 bases, with 15 bases between the two germline ends. DNA of the CDR3: TGTGCCACCAGCAGATCACAGGGCGTGGGGTACAATGAGCAGTTCTTC. Translation gives CATSRSQGVGYNEQFF.